The following is a T cell receptor beta chain sequence with its context. Antigen: not known. This record belongs to a study of persistence of HIV-infected CD4 T cells. Stimulation used 8 to 10 ug/mL lysate from CMV-infected fibroblasts. CD4+ T cells upregulating both CD40 ligand and CD69 were sorted as responding cells. Suppressive ART was started during chronic HIV-1 infection in these adults. Anti-CD28/CD49d costimulation, CD40-blocking antibody and enfuvirtide were given to CD8-depleted PBMCs for roughly 20 hours. CDR3 length: 15 residues. The germline gives CDR1 MNHEY, CDR2 SVGAGI. Deletions cut 8 bases from V and 1 base from J, with 14 bases between. The immunoSEQ assay was version 4, run in survey mode. Sequencing used immunoSEQ multiplex PCR; TCRdb keeps in-frame clones, though not all of them. The repertoire holds roughly 20,000 clones, approximately 80% seen once, with under 8% in the top ten.

Study-wide results and limits: CMV- and Gag-responding cells had lower TCRbeta richness than CD3/CD28-responding cells. Degenerate expanded CDR3beta sequences were enriched among CMV- and Gag-responding cells.

This sequence joins TRBV6-5 and TRBJ2-2; a possible D gene is TRBD2 (6 bases). The sequenced sample was CD4+ T cells sorted from PBMCs after approximately 19-hour stimulation, obtained from a patient who received antiretroviral therapy. The receptor comes from an adult man with HIV who was CMV-seropositive. CDR3 nucleotides: TGTGCCAGCCACCCAGGGACTTTGAACACCGGGGAGCTGTTTTTT. Its translation is CASHPGTLNTGELFF.